This T cell receptor (beta chain) is from a study of blood T cells in healthy people across ages. Next came a second PCR, run for about 7 to 12 cycles, which used a sample-barcoded 5' primer along with a J-beta primer mix. Each CDR3 protein is one row after TCRdb ran MiXCR on the 5' RACE reads. The sample has hundreds of thousands of distinct CDR3 sequences, around a fifth seen once. The germline CDR1 and CDR2 sequences are SGHDN and FVKESK. V lost 0 bases and J 5 bases, leaving 7 bases between the germline ends. This CDR3 has 14 amino acids. Sequencing was done on a sample of blood. The chain is built from TRBV14 and TRBJ2-2; D remains unclear. The receptor was isolated from a man in his sixties or seventies in good health. As DNA, the CDR3 is TGTGCCAGCAGCCAAGAAGTTAGTACCGGGGAGCTGTTTTTT. Translation: CASSQEVSTGELFF.